These 19 T cell receptor beta chains were all obtained from the same sample, sequenced in a study of blood T cell repertoires in COVID-19. The protocol was immunoSEQ multiplex PCR, while the TCRdb copy is restricted to in-frame clones and leaves out a portion. The repertoire holds more than 300,000 clones, 90% to 95% seen once, with about 3.5% in the top ten. The sample taken for sequencing was peripheral blood. Receptor source: a young woman who had recovered from COVID-19.

The genes are TRBV5-8 and TRBJ1-5, with 9 bases identical to TRBD1. Germline-derived CDR1 and CDR2 are SGHTS and YDEGEE. The CDR3 has 16 amino acids. The J segment lost 7 bases and the V segment lost 2 bases, leaving 10 bases of the junction unmatched. The DNA for the CDR3 is TGTGCCAGCAGCTTCCCCCGGGACAGGGCGCGCCAGCCCCAGCATTTT. Residues: CASSFPRDRARQPQHF.

V usage is TRBV15 and J usage is TRBJ2-1, with TRBD2 identical over 11 bases. V was clipped by 4 bases and J by 4 bases; unmatched bases: 6. The CDR3 is 16 residues long. Germline V gene data show CDR1 as LNHNV and CDR2 as YYDKDF (reference sequence). CDR3 in amino acids: CATSTLTSGVYNEQFF. The CDR3 bases are TGTGCCACCAGCACACTGACTAGCGGGGTTTACAATGAGCAGTTCTTC.

The V call is TRBV19, the J call TRBJ1-3; TRBD1 matches 8 bases. Trimming cost V 2 bases and J 0 bases; bases outside gene matches: 3. The CDR3 consists of 16 residues. From germline, CDR1 is LNHDA and CDR2 SQIVND (reference sequence). Written as DNA, the CDR3 is TGTGCCAGTAGTATATTCAGGGGGCTCTCTGGAAACACCATATATTTT. As protein: CASSIFRGLSGNTIYF.

This clone was observed a handful of times. This chain links TRBV10-1 with TRBJ2-3; TRBD2 is a possible D gene (6 bases). This CDR3 is built from 16 residues. V lost 0 bases and J lost 5, with 15 bases in between. Germline V gives CDR1 WNHNN, CDR2 SYGVQD (reference sequence). CDR3 sequence reads: CASSESPGDGKDTQYF. The DNA for the CDR3 is TGCGCCAGCAGTGAGTCGCCGGGAGACGGGAAAGATACGCAGTATTTT.

V and J are TRBV4-1 and TRBJ1-1, with D uncertain. Germline values: CDR1 MGHRA, CDR2 YSYEKL. The CDR3 is 14 residues long. V was trimmed by 4 bases and J by 0 bases, leaving 9 bases between them. The CDR3 nucleotides read TGCGCCAGCAGCCCAGACACTGTGAACACTGAAGCTTTCTTT. It specifies CASSPDTVNTEAFF.

The chain is built from TRBV2 and TRBJ2-1; 7 bases agree with TRBD1. Germline assignment: CDR1 SNHLY and CDR2 FYNNEI. Trimming took 7 bases from V and 6 from J; bases not matched to a gene: 9. The CDR3 totals 14 residues. CDR3: CASKGASSVNEQFF. DNA for the CDR3: TGTGCCAGCAAGGGGGCCTCATCCGTCAATGAGCAGTTCTTC.

The chain couples TRBV3-1 (or the pseudogene TRBV3-2) to TRBJ2-1; 12 bases map to TRBD2. V shed 8 bases, J shed 9 bases, and the junction held 14 bases outside the gene matches. Germline V CDR1 and CDR2: LGHDT, YNNKEL (reference sequence). The CDR3 has 16 amino acids. Written as DNA, the CDR3 is TGTGCCAGCTCGGGCCTAGCGGGAGGGCCGGTTGGTGAGCAGTTCTTC. Its protein product is CASSGLAGGPVGEQFF.

The sample holds one count of this clone. J is TRBJ2-5 and V is TRBV5-4; 10 nucleotides line up with TRBD1. The CDR3 runs 15 residues. J was trimmed by 5 bases and V by 0 bases; bases with no gene match: 4. CDR1 is SGHNT and CDR2 is YYREEE in the germline V gene (reference sequence). The CDR3 bases are TGTGCCAGCAGCTTGGGACAGGGGGCATGGGAGACCCAGTACTTC. This codes for CASSLGQGAWETQYF.

The CDR3 protein is CASSSTDRGRRELFF. In DNA form, the CDR3 reads TGTGCCAGCAGTTCTACGGACAGGGGGCGGAGGGAGCTGTTTTTT. The rearrangement links TRBV6-2 or TRBV6-3 to TRBJ2-2; 11 bases agree with TRBD1. CDR1 is MNHEY, CDR2 SVGEGT, per germline. This CDR3 has 15 residues. The J segment lost 9 bases and the V segment lost 4 bases, leaving 7 bases of the junction unmatched.

The rearrangement uses TRBV19 and TRBJ1-2, with TRBD1 identical over 8 bases. Trimming cost V 9 bases and J 5 bases; bases outside gene matches: 8. Per the germline V gene, CDR1 is LNHDA and CDR2 is SQIVND (reference sequence). CDR3 length: 13 amino acids. The CDR3 coding sequence is TGTGCCAGCCGTACAGGGGGTGAATATGGCTACACCTTC. It encodes CASRTGGEYGYTF.

Points on this clone: The DNA is omitted, as the CDR3 cannot be located on it reliably, and the CDR3 follows TCRdb's listing. CDR3 region: CASSVGYGAHTF. The V gene is TRBV9, the J gene TRBJ1-2. Germline CDR1 reads SGDLS; CDR2 reads YYNGEE. Ends included, the CDR3 has 12 residues.

Notes on this clone: Other DNA sequences within the sample encode an identical CDR3. This chain uses TRBV5-4 with TRBJ1-1; D may be TRBD1 (5 bases). In germline, CDR1 is SGHNT, CDR2 YYREEE (reference sequence). The CDR3 is 13 residues long. The V end lost 4 bases, the J end lost 1 base, and 8 bases lay between the germline ends. The DNA for the CDR3 is TGTGCCAGCAGCCTTGACAGGAACACTGAAGCTTTCTTT. Protein sequence: CASSLDRNTEAFF.

This clone was picked up one time. This CDR3 is also generated by other DNA sequences in the sample. V usage is TRBV11-2 and J usage is TRBJ2-1, with a possible D match to TRBD2 (6 bases). V lost 1 base, J lost 5 bases, and 6 bases lay in between. The CDR3 is 13 residues long. Germline CDR1 SGHAT, CDR2 FQNNGV. CDR3 amino acids: CASSLGLDNEQFF. CDR3 bases: TGTGCCAGCAGCTTAGGACTAGACAATGAGCAGTTCTTC. Using reference TRBV11-2 and TRBJ2-1 for the parts outside the CDR3, the full variable domain is EAGVAQSPRYKIIEKRQSVAFWCNPISGHATLYWYQQILGQGPKLLIQFQNNGVVDDSQLPKDRFSAERLKGVDSTLKIQPAKLEDSAVYLCASSLGLDNEQFFGPGTRLTVL.

This chain joins TRBV6-1 and TRBJ2-2; D is unresolved. The CDR3 is made up of 16 amino acids. CDR1 is MNHNS, CDR2 SASEGT, per germline. V was cut by 2 bases and J by 1 base, with 11 bases left in between. CDR3 sequence (DNA): TGTGCCAGCAGTGAACTCAGGTGGATGAACACCGGGGAGCTGTTTTTT. It specifies CASSELRWMNTGELFF.

This chain links TRBV29-1 with TRBJ2-7, with 12 bases aligning to TRBD2. The ends lost 6 bases at V and 4 bases at J; junction bases unmatched: 37. This CDR3 spans 24 amino acids. CDR1 SQVTM and CDR2 ANQGSEA come from the germline V gene. Written as DNA, the CDR3 is TGCAGCGTCCTACACCACCTAGGACAGGGGCTAGCGGGAGGGCCTCCGGCTAGGAATTACGAGCAGTACGTC. Protein: CSVLHHLGQGLAGGPPARNYEQYV.

The rearrangement joins TRBV5-1 to TRBJ1-2, with TRBD1 as a possible D gene (6 bases). CDR1 is SGHRS, CDR2 YFSETQ, per germline. Deletions cut 1 base from V and 0 bases from J, with 16 bases between. There are 17 residues in the CDR3. In DNA form, the CDR3 reads TGCGCCAGCAGCTTGAGGAGTACGGACAGTGCTAACTATGGCTACACCTTC. As protein: CASSLRSTDSANYGYTF.

This chain uses TRBV7-9 with TRBJ2-1; perhaps TRBD2 as D (5 bases). The V gene's germline CDR1 is SEHNR and CDR2 FQNEAQ (reference sequence). The V and J ends lost 5 bases and 10 bases respectively, with 18 bases between them. CDR3 size: 14 residues. CDR3 bases: TGTGCCAGCAGCGCCAGGACTCGCCATGCGGAGCAGTTCTTC. As protein: CASSARTRHAEQFF.

V and J are TRBV11-3 and TRBJ2-3, with D possibly being TRBD1 (6 bases). This CDR3 spans 14 amino acids. V lost 2 bases and J 5 bases, leaving 11 bases between the germline ends. Germline lookup yields CDR1 SGHNT and CDR2 YENEEA. The CDR3: CASSLRQAGDTQYF. The CDR3 DNA sequence: TGTGCCAGCAGCTTACGACAGGCTGGAGATACGCAGTATTTT.

The J gene is TRBJ1-5, the V gene TRBV7-2; TRBD1 agrees at 8 bases. The CDR3 totals 16 residues. J was trimmed by 6 bases and V by 5 bases; bases with no gene match: 12. CDR1 and CDR2 from the germline V gene are SGHTA and FQGNSA. CDR3 protein: CASSVNIAGGPQPQHF. For the CDR3, the DNA is TGTGCCAGCAGCGTTAACATCGCAGGGGGCCCTCAGCCCCAGCATTTT.